The next 20 T cell receptor beta chains were all read from a single sample in a study of T-cell reconstitution after alpha-beta-depleted transplantation in children. For TCRbeta, the library was prepared with unique molecular identifiers. MiXCR, applied by TCRdb to the PCR reads, yields one record per CDR3 protein. The table records 580,000 or so distinct CDR3 sequences, 23% of them present only once. Sample: PBMCs, mostly from graft donor cells, taken 360 days after TCRalphabeta/CD19-depleted stem cell transplant. Receptors were obtained from a boy in the first two years of life who had a stem cell transplant for acute myeloid leukemia, so the T cells may come from the graft donor.

This chain connects TRBV12-3 or TRBV12-4 to TRBJ2-2; D not resolved. V was shortened by 6 bases and J by 4 bases, with 15 bases between the two germline ends. The CDR3 totals 15 residues. The CDR3: CASSFSRVGTGELFF. CDR3 sequence (DNA): TGTGCCAGCAGCTTCAGTAGAGTGGGCACCGGGGAGCTGTTTTTT.

This clonotype was recorded a few times. The chain has TRBV7-9 and TRBJ2-7, with unresolved D. Trimming took 4 bases from V and 9 from J, leaving 28 bases between them. CDR1 and CDR2 (germline): SEHNR, FQNEAQ (reference sequence). The CDR3 is 17 residues long. The CDR3 coding sequence is TGTGCCAGCAGCTCCAACCTCCTGACCAAATCGGTATCAAGGCAGTACTTC. Translated, it gives CASSSNLLTKSVSRQYF.

This chain connects TRBV30 to TRBJ1-5, with D hard to call. The ends were cut back, 0 bases at V and 6 bases at J, with 9 bases in the middle. Germline V gene lookup returns CDR1 GTSNPN and CDR2 SVGIG (reference sequence). The CDR3 totals 13 residues. The CDR3 nucleotides are TGTGCCTGGAGTGTACAAGGGAGTCAGCCCCAGCATTTT. Its translation is CAWSVQGSQPQHF.

The V call is TRBV6-5, the J call TRBJ2-7; possible D gene TRBD1, 5 bases. From germline, CDR1 is MNHEY and CDR2 SVGAGI. The CDR3 is 13 residues long. Trimming took off 3 bases at V and 4 bases at J, with 10 bases between the two ends. The CDR3 loop is CASSYQAGYEQYV. The CDR3 DNA reads as TGTGCCAGCAGTTATCAGGCAGGGTACGAGCAGTACGTC.

The V call is TRBV10-1, the J call TRBJ1-5, with TRBD1 as a possible D gene (5 bases). Germline V gives CDR1 WNHNN, CDR2 SYGVQD (reference sequence). The CDR3 is 15 amino acids. V lost 3 bases to trimming and J lost 3 bases, with 12 bases between them. The CDR3 region is CASSEGRDNNQPQHF. DNA of the CDR3: TGCGCCAGCAGTGAAGGCAGGGATAACAATCAGCCCCAGCATTTT.

This chain joins TRBV20-1 and TRBJ2-7; 16 nucleotides align to TRBD2. The CDR3 contains 16 residues. V lost 1 base and J lost 6; bases outside the gene matches: 6. The germline gives CDR1 DFQATT, CDR2 SNEGSKA (reference sequence). CDR3 sequence reads: CSARGPGLAGGIEQYV. CDR3 coding DNA: TGCAGTGCTAGAGGCCCGGGACTAGCGGGGGGGATCGAGCAGTACGTC.

This sequence joins TRBV12-3 or TRBV12-4 and TRBJ2-7; TRBD2 might be the D (5 bases). Trimming removed 5 bases at V and 8 bases at J, with 16 bases between. This CDR3 contains 13 residues. In DNA form, the CDR3 reads TGTGCCAGCAGTGGACCGGCCGGGGATAAGCAGTACTTC. Encoded protein: CASSGPAGDKQYF.

The J gene is TRBJ2-7, the V gene TRBV4-1; possible D gene TRBD2, 7 bases. Trimming pared 2 bases from V and 0 bases from J, leaving 26 bases between. The germline V gene encodes CDR1 MGHRA and CDR2 YSYEKL. The CDR3 totals 20 residues. The CDR3 is CASSQHLLLSRGATSYEQYF. DNA of the CDR3: TGCGCCAGCAGCCAACACCTCCTTCTCTCTCGGGGGGCGACCTCCTACGAGCAGTACTTC.

The gene calls are TRBV10-3 and TRBJ1-3; D perhaps matches TRBD1 (6 bases). The CDR3 has 14 amino acids. Germline-derived CDR1 and CDR2 are ENHRY and SYGVKD. V was shortened by 6 bases and J by 1 base, with 10 bases between the two germline ends. In nucleotides, the CDR3 is TGTGCCATCAGACCCGGGACATCTGGAAACACCATATATTTT. It is translated as CAIRPGTSGNTIYF.

This clonotype was observed a few times. The chain has TRBV28 and TRBJ1-5; the D is unclear. Trimming took 3 bases from V and 5 from J, leaving 8 bases between them. The length of the CDR3 is 13 residues. Germline CDR1 reads MDHEN; CDR2 reads SYDVKM. CDR3 sequence reads: CASSLLRDQPQHF. CDR3 sequence (DNA): TGTGCCAGCAGTTTGTTACGGGATCAGCCCCAGCATTTT.

This clonotype was seen ten or more times. The CDR3 here is CASSELAGGKTGELFF. In DNA, the CDR3 is TGTGCCAGCAGTGAACTGGCAGGGGGAAAAACCGGGGAGCTGTTTTTT. The chain employs TRBV25-1 and TRBJ2-2, with TRBD1 identical over 7 bases. V lost 2 bases to trimming and J lost 5 bases; unmatched junction nucleotides: 8. Germline-derived CDR1 and CDR2 are MGHDK and SYGVNS. The CDR3 is 16 residues long. Combining the CDR3 with reference TRBV25-1 and TRBJ2-2 gives the whole variable domain EADIYQTPRYLVIGTGKKITLECSQTMGHDKMYWYQQDPGMELHLIHYSYGVNSTEKGDLSSESTVSRIRTEHFPLTLESARPSHTSQYLCASSELAGGKTGELFFGEGSRLTVL.

In its sample, this clonotype was seen a few times. The CDR3 sequence is CASRGRGPNSPLHF. The CDR3 DNA reads as TGCGCCAGCAGGGGGCGAGGCCCGAATTCACCCCTCCACTTT. The chain uses TRBV5-1 and TRBJ1-6; D is possibly TRBD1 (5 bases). Trimming stripped 5 bases from V and 7 bases from J, with 13 bases between. There are 14 residues in the CDR3. Germline V gene lookup returns CDR1 SGHRS and CDR2 YFSETQ.

This clonotype was seen just once. The chain carries TRBV3-1 and TRBJ2-3, with D possibly TRBD2 on 5 matching bases. Germline V gene sequence: CDR1 LGHDT, CDR2 YNNKEL (reference sequence). Trimming took 1 base from V and 0 from J, leaving 11 bases between them. The CDR3 consists of 16 residues. CDR3 DNA: TGTGCCAGCAGCCAAGGGAGGTGGACTAGCACAGATACGCAGTATTTT. As protein: CASSQGRWTSTDTQYF.

This clonotype came up many times. The chain couples TRBV20-1 to TRBJ2-1; no clear D. CDR3 length equals 16 residues. V dropped 3 bases and J dropped 2 bases, with 17 bases sitting between them. Germline loops: CDR1 DFQATT, CDR2 SNEGSKA (reference sequence). This CDR3 reads CSASGVSGITYNEQFF. In nucleotides, the CDR3 is TGCAGTGCTAGTGGTGTGTCCGGAATTACCTACAATGAGCAGTTCTTC.

The rearrangement links TRBV28 to TRBJ2-1; no reliable D call. Looked up from germline, CDR1 is MDHEN and CDR2 is SYDVKM. The CDR3 runs to 14 residues. V lost 2 bases, J lost 2 bases, and 7 bases lay in between. The CDR3 protein is CASSLRGTYNEQFF. The CDR3 DNA sequence: TGTGCCAGCAGTTTAAGAGGTACCTACAATGAGCAGTTCTTC.

This clonotype was recorded a few times. The chain has TRBV6-5 and TRBJ1-6; D uncertain. The CDR3 runs to 18 residues. The germline V and J ends were trimmed by 6 bases and 1 base, with 19 bases remaining between them. Germline loops: CDR1 MNHEY, CDR2 SVGAGI. The CDR3 protein is CASRTASFIASYNSPLHF. The CDR3 nucleotides read TGTGCCAGCAGGACGGCCAGTTTCATTGCATCCTATAATTCACCCCTCCACTTT.

This clonotype was picked up a small number of times. The gene calls are TRBV20-1 and TRBJ2-2; D remains unclear. The CDR3 is 14 amino acids. Trimming took off 6 bases at V and 7 bases at J, with 18 bases between the two ends. CDR1 is DFQATT and CDR2 is SNEGSKA in the germline V gene (reference sequence). CDR3 sequence reads: CSAKPLARVGELFF. The CDR3 DNA reads TGCAGTGCCAAACCCCTGGCCCGGGTCGGGGAGCTGTTTTTT.

V usage is TRBV20-1 and J usage is TRBJ1-5; 10 bases map to TRBD1. Germline V gene data show CDR1 as DFQATT and CDR2 as SNEGSKA (reference sequence). This CDR3 is 16 amino acids long. J was trimmed by 2 bases and V by 1 base; bases with no gene match: 5. In DNA, the CDR3 is TGCAGTGCTAGAGGCCTGACAGGGGGCGGCAATCAGCCCCAGCATTTT. Translated, it gives CSARGLTGGGNQPQHF.

The genes are TRBV5-1 and TRBJ2-1, with D perhaps being TRBD1 or TRBD2 (5 bases each). V was clipped by 3 bases and J by 4 bases, with 17 bases between them. CDR1 is SGHRS, CDR2 YFSETQ, per germline. The CDR3 sequence is 16 residues long. The CDR3 loop is CASSSRGREGYNEQFF. The DNA for the CDR3 is TGCGCCAGCAGCTCCCGGGGCAGGGAAGGGTACAATGAGCAGTTCTTC.

A few counts support this clonotype. The chain combines TRBV6-1 with TRBJ2-7, with D possibly matching TRBD2 (5 bases). V was trimmed by 6 bases and J by 3 bases, leaving 15 bases between them. Per germline, CDR1 MNHNS and CDR2 SASEGT. This CDR3 contains 14 residues. CDR3 bases: TGTGCCAGCAGATTTACCGACCGGGACTACGAGCAGTACTTC. It codes for CASRFTDRDYEQYF.